This T cell receptor beta chain appears in the sequencing data of a study of blood T cell repertoires in COVID-19. Data came from immunoSEQ multiplex PCR; TCRdb stores just in-frame clones and leaves some out. This table has about 99,000 clones, over 75% appearing once. Germline V gene lookup returns CDR1 SGHAT and CDR2 FQDESV (reference sequence). The V gene lost 6 bases and the J gene lost 6 bases, with 18 bases spanning the gap. CDR3 length: 14 residues. The sequenced sample consisted of peripheral blood. The V call is TRBV11-1, the J call TRBJ2-7, with D tentatively TRBD2 (5 bases). This TCR came from a human donor in a cohort sampled during active COVID-19. The CDR3 is CASSLRFGRGEQYF. The CDR3 bases are TGTGCCAGCAGTCTCCGGTTCGGCCGGGGCGAGCAGTACTTC. Filled out from reference TRBV11-1 and TRBJ2-7, the complete variable domain reads EAEVAQSPRYKITEKSQAVAFWCDPISGHATLYWYRQILGQGPELLVQFQDESVVDDSQLPKDRFSAERLKGVDSTLKIQPAELGDSAMYLCASSLRFGRGEQYFGPGTRLTVT.